This TCR beta chain is drawn from a study of blood T cell repertoires in COVID-19. Study-wide context: Specimens from acute and convalescent COVID-19 originated in the United States, Italy and Spain. Sources were T cells, B-cell-depleted T cells, or PBMCs; the material itself was cDNA or gDNA.

CDR3 length equals 15 residues. Trimming removed 9 bases from V and 4 bases from J, with 18 bases in between. Germline CDR1 ENHRY, CDR2 SYGVKD. Per the original data handling: Scientists estimated how many nucleated cells there were by amplifying reference gene primers. This table comes from immunoSEQ multiplex PCR, and its TCRdb copy is limited to in-frame clones, with some not included. That table is the source of V, J and clone size, and D and trimming were worked out from the DNA. The sample holds approximately 150,000 clones, 80% to 90% seen once. Sequencing used peripheral blood. The TCR comes from a human donor with acute or convalescent COVID-19. The donor label of this sample is uncertain. The rearrangement links TRBV10-3 to TRBJ2-2, with a tentative D call TRBD1 (6 bases). CDR3 sequence: CAMQNGQGPTGELFF. The CDR3 DNA reads as TGTGCCATGCAGAACGGTCAGGGGCCCACCGGGGAGCTGTTTTTT.